These T cell receptor beta chains were read from a single sample in a study of blood T cell repertoires in COVID-19. Profiled with immunoSEQ multiplex PCR; TCRdb holds only in-frame clones, not every one. Counted here are 250,000 to 300,000 clones, 88% occurring once; the ten biggest clones make up 11%. Specimen: peripheral blood. These receptor sequences come from a woman in her twenties or thirties with COVID-19, enrolled during active disease. The CDR3 runs from the conserved cysteine through the conserved F or W. A D gene is named only where the DNA matches it firmly. Clone size, where shown, is once, few, many, or a class for clones that have expanded.

D gene	clone size	V gene	J gene	CDR3 protein	CDR3 DNA
TRBD2	.	TRBV6-4	TRBJ2-1	CASSYFTSGSRNEQFF	TGTGCCAGCAGTTACTTTACTAGCGGGAGTCGCAATGAGCAGTTCTTC
TRBD1	.	TRBV27	TRBJ2-1	CASSARGRLGKQFF	TGTGCCAGCAGTGCCAGGGGGCGCTTAGGAAAGCAGTTCTTC
TRBD1	.	TRBV5-1	TRBJ2-2	CASSFGDRDGGELFF	TGCGCCAGCAGCTTCGGGGACAGGGATGGCGGGGAGCTGTTTTTT
TRBD2	.	TRBV30	TRBJ2-7	CAWRPSGRGVEQYF	TGTGCCTGGAGGCCTAGCGGGAGAGGGGTAGAGCAGTACTTC
TRBD1	few	TRBV2	TRBJ1-1	CASIPTGTGFMNTEAFF	TGTGCCAGCATCCCTACTGGGACAGGGTTTATGAACACTGAAGCTTTCTTT
TRBD1	.	TRBV2	TRBJ1-1	CASSEDRGTEAFF	TGTGCCAGCAGTGAGGACAGGGGCACTGAAGCTTTCTTT
.	.	TRBV11-2	TRBJ1-1	CASSPTYRETEAFF	TGTGCCAGCAGCCCTACCTACAGGGAGACTGAAGCTTTCTTT
.	.	TRBV29-1	TRBJ2-5	CSVVSRAGETQYF	TGCAGCGTTGTGAGCAGGGCTGGGGAGACCCAGTACTTC
.	.	TRBV28	TRBJ1-5	CASTQPGYQPQHF	TGTGCCAGCACCCAGCCAGGGTATCAGCCCCAGCATTTT
.	.	TRBV5-6	TRBJ2-5	CASSLVRRGETQYF	TGTGCCAGCAGCTTGGTCAGGAGGGGAGAGACCCAGTACTTC
.	.	TRBV19	TRBJ1-5	CASSAGYSNQPQHF	TGTGCCAGTAGTGCAGGGTATAGCAATCAGCCCCAGCATTTT
TRBD1	.	TRBV6-9	TRBJ2-5	CASQMRTGAIETQYF	TGTGCCAGCCAAATGAGGACAGGGGCAATCGAGACCCAGTACTTC
TRBD1	.	TRBV6-5	TRBJ1-2	CASSRDRVSGYTF	TGTGCCAGCAGCCGGGACAGGGTGAGCGGCTACACCTTC
.	.	TRBV28	TRBJ1-6	CASSLLKLRGLPLHF	TGTGCCAGCAGTTTATTGAAGTTGAGAGGGCTACCCCTCCACTTT
TRBD1	.	TRBV7-2	TRBJ1-1	CASSLAKGWDRVNTEAFF	TGTGCCAGCAGCTTAGCGAAAGGTTGGGACAGGGTGAACACTGAAGCTTTCTTT
TRBD2	.	TRBV25-1	TRBJ2-7	CASSAKLAGVYNEQYF	TGTGCCAGCAGTGCGAAACTAGCGGGAGTTTATAACGAGCAGTACTTC
TRBD1	.	TRBV5-1	TRBJ2-5	CASSDLRTGGETQYF	TGCGCCAGCAGCGATCTGAGGACAGGCGGGGAGACCCAGTACTTC
.	.	TRBV4-3	TRBJ2-1	CASSHRLKAGMNEQFF	TGCGCCAGCAGCCACCGACTAAAGGCAGGTATGAATGAGCAGTTCTTC
.	few	TRBV7-9	TRBJ2-7	CASSKAGSSYEQYF	TGTGCCAGCAGTAAGGCAGGTAGTTCCTACGAGCAGTACTTC
TRBD1	once	TRBV7-9	TRBJ2-3	CASSLRQGAKADTQYF	TGTGCCAGCAGCCTCAGACAGGGGGCAAAAGCAGATACGCAGTATTTT
TRBD1	.	TRBV6-5	TRBJ2-3	CASRRDRGVLDTQYF	TGTGCCAGCAGGAGGGACAGGGGGGTGCTGGATACGCAGTATTTT
TRBD2	few	TRBV18	TRBJ2-7	CASSPNSGTSGGEQYF	TGTGCCAGCTCACCAAATTCCGGGACTAGCGGAGGAGAGCAGTACTTC
.	few	TRBV29-1	TRBJ2-3	CSVAPRDATDTQYF	TGCAGCGTTGCGCCGCGGGACGCCACAGATACGCAGTATTTT
TRBD1	.	TRBV9	TRBJ2-6	CASCVEGTASGANVLTF	TGTGCCAGCTGCGTAGAGGGGACAGCCTCTGGGGCCAACGTCCTGACTTTC
.	.	TRBV4-3	TRBJ2-7	CASSQDQGPTYEQYF	TGCGCCAGCAGCCAAGATCAGGGGCCCACCTACGAGCAGTACTTC
.	.	TRBV5-4	TRBJ2-3	CASSLGLTRAGTDTQYF	TGTGCCAGCAGCTTGGGCCTCACCAGGGCTGGCACAGATACGCAGTATTTT
TRBD1	.	TRBV5-1	TRBJ1-5	CASSLEGTGLGQPQHF	TGCGCCAGCAGCTTGGAAGGGACAGGCCTTGGACAGCCCCAGCATTTT
TRBD1	.	TRBV18	TRBJ1-4	CASSDRATEKLFF	TGTGCCAGCTCGGACAGGGCAACGGAAAAACTGTTTTTT
TRBD1	.	TRBV5-1	TRBJ1-1	CASSRGQSSTEAFF	TGCGCCAGCAGTCGGGGACAGAGTTCCACTGAAGCTTTCTTT
TRBD2	.	TRBV2	TRBJ2-3	CASSSSGRYTDTQYF	TGTGCCAGCAGTTCCAGCGGGAGATACACAGATACGCAGTATTTT
.	.	TRBV7-2	TRBJ2-4	CASTLFFQAKNIQYF	TGTGCCAGCACCCTATTTTTCCAAGCCAAAAACATTCAGTACTTC
.	.	TRBV6-6	TRBJ1-2	CASGTSGNYGYTF	TGTGCCAGCGGGACATCTGGCAACTATGGCTACACCTTC
TRBD1	.	TRBV11-3	TRBJ2-7	CASSPGGGVSYEQYF	TGTGCCAGCAGCCCAGGGGGCGGGGTTTCCTACGAGCAGTACTTC
.	.	TRBV4-2	TRBJ1-1	CASSQDVETEAFF	TGTGCCAGCAGCCAAGATGTGGAGACTGAAGCTTTCTTT
.	.	TRBV7-9	TRBJ2-3	CASSLGQEGTQYF	TGTGCCAGCAGCTTAGGTCAGGAGGGTACGCAGTATTTT
.	.	TRBV21-1	TRBJ2-1	CASSKALSFGLAGNNEQFF	TGTGCCAGCAGCAAAGCGCTTTCGTTCGGGCTAGCGGGGAACAATGAGCAGTTCTTC
.	.	TRBV6-5	TRBJ1-2	CASSYTGQQGNGYTF	TGTGCCAGCAGTTACACAGGGCAGCAGGGGAATGGCTACACCTTC
TRBD2	.	TRBV5-4	TRBJ2-3	CASSLETSGRDTQYF	TGTGCCAGCAGCTTGGAGACTAGCGGCCGCGATACGCAGTATTTT
TRBD2	.	TRBV5-1	TRBJ2-2	CASSFDSGRTTGELFF	TGCGCCAGCAGCTTTGATAGCGGGAGAACGACCGGGGAGCTGTTTTTT
.	.	TRBV10-1	TRBJ2-7	CASSEKGAGYEQYF	TGCGCCAGCAGTGAAAAGGGGGCGGGATACGAGCAGTACTTC
.	.	TRBV9	TRBJ2-1	CASSVATRGYNEQFF	TGTGCCAGCAGCGTAGCTACGCGCGGGTACAATGAGCAGTTCTTC